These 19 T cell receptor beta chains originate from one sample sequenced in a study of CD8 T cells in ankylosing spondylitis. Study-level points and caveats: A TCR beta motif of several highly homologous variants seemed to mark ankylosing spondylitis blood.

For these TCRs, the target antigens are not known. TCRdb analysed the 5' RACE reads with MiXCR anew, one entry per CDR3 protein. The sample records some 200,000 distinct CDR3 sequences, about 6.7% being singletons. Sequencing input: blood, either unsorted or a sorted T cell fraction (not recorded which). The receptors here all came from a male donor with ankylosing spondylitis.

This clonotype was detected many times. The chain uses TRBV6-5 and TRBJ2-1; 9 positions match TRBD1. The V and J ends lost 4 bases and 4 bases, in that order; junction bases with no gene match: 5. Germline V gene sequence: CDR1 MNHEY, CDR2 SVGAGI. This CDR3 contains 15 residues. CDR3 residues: CASSWDRVTYNEQFF. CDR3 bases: TGTGCCAGCAGTTGGGACAGGGTGACGTACAATGAGCAGTTCTTC.

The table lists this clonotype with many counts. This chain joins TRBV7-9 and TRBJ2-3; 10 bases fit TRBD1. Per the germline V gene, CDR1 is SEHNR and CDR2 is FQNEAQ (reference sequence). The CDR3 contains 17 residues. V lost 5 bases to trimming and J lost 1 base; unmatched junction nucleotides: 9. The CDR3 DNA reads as TGTGCCAGCAGCCACCCCCCCGGGACAGGGGGCACAGATACGCAGTATTTT. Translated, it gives CASSHPPGTGGTDTQYF.

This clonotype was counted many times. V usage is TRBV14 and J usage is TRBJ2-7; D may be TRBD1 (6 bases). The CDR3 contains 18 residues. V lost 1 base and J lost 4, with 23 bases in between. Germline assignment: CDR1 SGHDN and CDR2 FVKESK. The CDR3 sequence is CASSQGYRPRTDLYEQYF. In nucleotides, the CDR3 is TGTGCCAGCAGCCAAGGGTATCGGCCAAGGACAGACCTATACGAGCAGTACTTC.

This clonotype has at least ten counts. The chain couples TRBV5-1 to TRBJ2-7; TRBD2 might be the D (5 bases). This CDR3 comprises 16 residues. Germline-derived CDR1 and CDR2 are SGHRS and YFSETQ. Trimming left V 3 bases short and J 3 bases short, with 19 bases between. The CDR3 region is CASSYPPVGRLYEQYF. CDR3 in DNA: TGCGCCAGCAGCTACCCCCCAGTAGGGAGACTCTACGAGCAGTACTTC.

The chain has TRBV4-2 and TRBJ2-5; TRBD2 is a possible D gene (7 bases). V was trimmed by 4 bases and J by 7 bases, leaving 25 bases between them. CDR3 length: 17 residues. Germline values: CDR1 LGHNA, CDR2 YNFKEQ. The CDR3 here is CASSPLPGAGAPLTQYF. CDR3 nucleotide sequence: TGTGCCAGCAGCCCCCTACCGGGTGCGGGGGCCCCCCTGACCCAGTACTTC.

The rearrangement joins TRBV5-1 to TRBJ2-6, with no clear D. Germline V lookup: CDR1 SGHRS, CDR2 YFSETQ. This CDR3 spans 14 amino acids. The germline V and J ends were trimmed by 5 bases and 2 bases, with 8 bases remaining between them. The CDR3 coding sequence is TGCGCCAGCAGACCTTGGGCTGGGGCCAACGTCCTGACTTTC. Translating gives CASRPWAGANVLTF.

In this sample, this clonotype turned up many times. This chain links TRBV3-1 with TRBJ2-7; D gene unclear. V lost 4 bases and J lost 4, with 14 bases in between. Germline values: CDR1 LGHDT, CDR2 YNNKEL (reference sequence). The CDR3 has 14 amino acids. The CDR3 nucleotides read TGTGCCAGCAGCCTTTTTGGGCCCTCGTACGAGCAGTACTTC. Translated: CASSLFGPSYEQYF.

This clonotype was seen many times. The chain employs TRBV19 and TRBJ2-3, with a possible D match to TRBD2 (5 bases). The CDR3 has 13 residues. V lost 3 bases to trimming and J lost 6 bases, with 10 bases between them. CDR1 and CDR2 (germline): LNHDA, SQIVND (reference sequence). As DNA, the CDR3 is TGTGCCAGTAGTATGGAGACGGGGGATACGCAGTATTTT. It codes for CASSMETGDTQYF.

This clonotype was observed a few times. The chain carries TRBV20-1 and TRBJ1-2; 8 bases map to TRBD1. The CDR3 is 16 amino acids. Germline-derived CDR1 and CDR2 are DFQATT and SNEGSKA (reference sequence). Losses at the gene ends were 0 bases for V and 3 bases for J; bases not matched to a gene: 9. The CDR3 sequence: CSARDQTGAWDYGYTF. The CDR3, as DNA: TGCAGTGCTAGAGATCAGACAGGGGCATGGGACTATGGCTACACCTTC.

The CDR3 bases are TGTGCCAGCAGCTTAGCTACAGGGGGCGCGGGATCACCCCTCCACTTT. Encoded protein: CASSLATGGAGSPLHF. V and J are TRBV7-8 and TRBJ1-6; 9 bases are shared with TRBD1. The V segment lost 0 bases and the J segment 10 bases; nucleotides outside the gene matches: 7. CDR1 and CDR2 from the germline V gene are SGHVS and FQNEAQ. The length of the CDR3 is 16 residues.

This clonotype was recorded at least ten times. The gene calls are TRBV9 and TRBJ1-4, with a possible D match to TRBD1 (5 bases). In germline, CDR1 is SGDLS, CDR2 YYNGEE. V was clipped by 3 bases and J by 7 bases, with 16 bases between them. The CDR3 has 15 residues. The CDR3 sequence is CASSADGGEAEKLFF. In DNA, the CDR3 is TGTGCCAGCAGCGCCGACGGGGGGGAAGCTGAAAAACTGTTTTTT. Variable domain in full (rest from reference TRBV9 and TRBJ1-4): DSGVTQTPKHLITATGQRVTLRCSPRSGDLSVYWYQQSLDQGLQFLIQYYNGEERAKGNILERFSAQQFPDLHSELNLSSLELGDSALYFCASSADGGEAEKLFFGSGTQLSVL.

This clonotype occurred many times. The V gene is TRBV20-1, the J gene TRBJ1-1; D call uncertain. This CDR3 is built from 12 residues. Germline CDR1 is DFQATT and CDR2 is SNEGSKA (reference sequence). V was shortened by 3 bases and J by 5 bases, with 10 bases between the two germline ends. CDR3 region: CSARIYSTEAFF. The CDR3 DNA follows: TGCAGTGCTAGGATTTACAGTACTGAAGCTTTCTTT.

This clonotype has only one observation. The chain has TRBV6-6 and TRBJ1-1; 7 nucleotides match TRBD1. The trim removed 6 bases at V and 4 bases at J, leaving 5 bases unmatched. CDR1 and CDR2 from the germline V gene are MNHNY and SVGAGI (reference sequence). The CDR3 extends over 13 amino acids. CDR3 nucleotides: TGTGCCAGCAGACAGGGGTTTATCACTGAAGCTTTCTTT. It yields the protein CASRQGFITEAFF.

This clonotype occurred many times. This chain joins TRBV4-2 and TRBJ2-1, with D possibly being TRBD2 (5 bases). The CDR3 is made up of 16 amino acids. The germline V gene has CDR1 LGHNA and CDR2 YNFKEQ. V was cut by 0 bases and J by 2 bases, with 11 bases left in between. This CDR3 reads CASSQDLGSPYNEQFF. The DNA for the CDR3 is TGTGCCAGCAGCCAAGATCTTGGGAGCCCCTACAATGAGCAGTTCTTC.

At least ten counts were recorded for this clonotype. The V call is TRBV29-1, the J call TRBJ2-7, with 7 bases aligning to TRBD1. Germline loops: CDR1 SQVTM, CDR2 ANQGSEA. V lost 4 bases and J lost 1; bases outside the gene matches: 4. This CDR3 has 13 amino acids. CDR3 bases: TGCAGCGTTGCCCCACAGGGGTCCTACGAGCAGTACTTC. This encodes CSVAPQGSYEQYF.

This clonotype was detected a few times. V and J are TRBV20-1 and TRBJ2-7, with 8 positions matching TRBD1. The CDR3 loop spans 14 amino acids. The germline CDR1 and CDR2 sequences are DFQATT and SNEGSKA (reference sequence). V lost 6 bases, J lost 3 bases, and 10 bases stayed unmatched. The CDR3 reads CSAPRTGMGYEQYF. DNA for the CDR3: TGCAGTGCCCCTAGGACAGGGATGGGCTACGAGCAGTACTTC.

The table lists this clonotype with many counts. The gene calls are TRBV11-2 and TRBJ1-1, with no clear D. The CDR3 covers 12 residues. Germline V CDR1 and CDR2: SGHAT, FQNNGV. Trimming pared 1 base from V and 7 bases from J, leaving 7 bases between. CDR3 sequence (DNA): TGTGCCAGCAGCTTAGCCGCAGGTGAAGCTTTCTTT. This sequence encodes CASSLAAGEAFF.

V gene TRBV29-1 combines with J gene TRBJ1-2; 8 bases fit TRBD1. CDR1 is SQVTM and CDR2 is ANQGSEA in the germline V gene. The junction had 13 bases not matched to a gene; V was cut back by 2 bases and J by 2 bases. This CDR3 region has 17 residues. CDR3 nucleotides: TGCAGCGTTGAATTTTGGGCAGGGGGCCTCTGGAACTATGGCTACACCTTC. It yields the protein CSVEFWAGGLWNYGYTF.

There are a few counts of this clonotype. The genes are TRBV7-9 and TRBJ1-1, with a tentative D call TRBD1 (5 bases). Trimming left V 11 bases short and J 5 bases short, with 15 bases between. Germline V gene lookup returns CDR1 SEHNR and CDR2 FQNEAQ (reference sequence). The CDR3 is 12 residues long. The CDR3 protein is CAAGPAGTEAFF. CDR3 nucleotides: TGTGCCGCGGGGCCCGCGGGTACTGAAGCTTTCTTT.